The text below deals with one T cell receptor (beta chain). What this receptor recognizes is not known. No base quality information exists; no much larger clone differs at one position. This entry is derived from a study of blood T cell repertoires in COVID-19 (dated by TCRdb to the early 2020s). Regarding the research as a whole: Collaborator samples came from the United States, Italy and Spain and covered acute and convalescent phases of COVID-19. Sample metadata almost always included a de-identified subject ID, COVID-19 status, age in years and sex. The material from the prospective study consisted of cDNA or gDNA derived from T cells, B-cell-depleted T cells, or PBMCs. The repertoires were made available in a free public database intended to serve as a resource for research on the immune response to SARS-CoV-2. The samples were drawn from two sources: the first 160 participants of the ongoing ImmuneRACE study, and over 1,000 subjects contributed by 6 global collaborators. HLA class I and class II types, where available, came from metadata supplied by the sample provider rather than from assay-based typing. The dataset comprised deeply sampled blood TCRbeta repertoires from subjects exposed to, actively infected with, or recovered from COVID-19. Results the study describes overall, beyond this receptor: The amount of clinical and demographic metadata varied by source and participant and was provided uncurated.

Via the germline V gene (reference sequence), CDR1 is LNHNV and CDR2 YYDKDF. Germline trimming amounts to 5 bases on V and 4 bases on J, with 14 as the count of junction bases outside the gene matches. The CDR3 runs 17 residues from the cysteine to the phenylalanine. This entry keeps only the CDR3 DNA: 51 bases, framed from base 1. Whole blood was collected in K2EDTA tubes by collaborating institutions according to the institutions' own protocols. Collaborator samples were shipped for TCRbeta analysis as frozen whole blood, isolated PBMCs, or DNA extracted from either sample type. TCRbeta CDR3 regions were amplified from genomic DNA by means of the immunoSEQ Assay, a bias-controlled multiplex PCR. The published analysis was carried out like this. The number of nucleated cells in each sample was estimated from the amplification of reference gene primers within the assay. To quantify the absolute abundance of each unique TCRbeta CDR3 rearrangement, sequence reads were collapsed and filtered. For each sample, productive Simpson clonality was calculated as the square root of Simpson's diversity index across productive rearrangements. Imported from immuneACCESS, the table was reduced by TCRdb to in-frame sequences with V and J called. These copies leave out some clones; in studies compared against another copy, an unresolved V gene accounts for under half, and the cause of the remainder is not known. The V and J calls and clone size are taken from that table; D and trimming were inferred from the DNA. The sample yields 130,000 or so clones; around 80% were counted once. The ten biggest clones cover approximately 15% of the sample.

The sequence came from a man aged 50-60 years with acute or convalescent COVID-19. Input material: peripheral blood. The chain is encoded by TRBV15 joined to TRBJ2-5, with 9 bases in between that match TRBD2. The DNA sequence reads TGTGCCACCAGCCGACGAGGAGCGGGGGGCCGGGGAGAGACCCAGTACTTC. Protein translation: CATSRRGAGGRGETQYF.